Many counts were recorded for the clone carrying this T cell receptor beta chain. This record belongs to a study of T-cell reconstitution after alpha-beta-depleted transplantation in children. Researchers prepared the TCRbeta library using unique molecular identifiers, the study reports. MiXCR, applied by TCRdb to the PCR reads, yields one record per CDR3 protein. The sample consists of more than 85,000 distinct CDR3 sequences, approximately 10% of them appearing once. This CDR3 region has 13 residues. Per germline, CDR1 MNHNY and CDR2 SVGAGI (reference sequence). V gave up 2 bases and J gave up 6 bases; unmatched junction bases: 2.

This sample comprised PBMCs from the stem cell graft donor, obtained from the stem cell graft. The chain combines TRBV6-6 with TRBJ2-7, with 9 bases that match TRBD1. This receptor was identified in a human donor who donated a stem cell graft to a child with acute lymphoblastic leukemia. CDR3 region: CASSYGTGFEQYF. The CDR3 coding sequence is TGTGCCAGCAGTTACGGGACAGGGTTCGAGCAGTACTTC.